The sequence of this T cell receptor beta chain was determined in a study of blood T cell repertoires in COVID-19. Across the whole study: Material from acute and convalescent COVID-19 was sourced from the United States, Italy and Spain. PBMCs, B-cell-depleted T cells, or T cells provided the cDNA or gDNA that made up the material.

Followed over time, Seattle patients had been enrolled while infection was active. Trimming left V 0 bases short and J 4 bases short, with 14 bases between. Germline CDR1 reads SGDLS; CDR2 reads YYNGEE. There are 16 residues in the CDR3. Per the study methods: Using reference gene primer amplification, nucleated cell counts were estimated. The protocol was immunoSEQ multiplex PCR, while the TCRdb copy is restricted to in-frame clones and leaves out a portion. V and J calls and clone size follow that table, whereas D and trimming were derived from the DNA. Here the sample spans roughly 230,000 clones, 65% to 90% being singletons.

The receptor was isolated from a man between 50 and 59 years old with COVID-19, enrolled during active disease. This chain connects TRBV9 to TRBJ1-3; perhaps TRBD1 as D (6 bases). What was sequenced was peripheral blood. As DNA, the CDR3 is TGTGCCAGCAGCGTAGAGCACAGGGCTGCCGGAAACACCATATATTTT. It yields the protein CASSVEHRAAGNTIYF. Drawing the rest from reference TRBV9 and TRBJ1-3, the complete variable domain is DSGVTQTPKHLITATGQRVTLRCSPRSGDLSVYWYQQSLDQGLQFLIQYYNGEERAKGNILERFSAQQFPDLHSELNLSSLELGDSALYFCASSVEHRAAGNTIYFGEGSWLTVV.